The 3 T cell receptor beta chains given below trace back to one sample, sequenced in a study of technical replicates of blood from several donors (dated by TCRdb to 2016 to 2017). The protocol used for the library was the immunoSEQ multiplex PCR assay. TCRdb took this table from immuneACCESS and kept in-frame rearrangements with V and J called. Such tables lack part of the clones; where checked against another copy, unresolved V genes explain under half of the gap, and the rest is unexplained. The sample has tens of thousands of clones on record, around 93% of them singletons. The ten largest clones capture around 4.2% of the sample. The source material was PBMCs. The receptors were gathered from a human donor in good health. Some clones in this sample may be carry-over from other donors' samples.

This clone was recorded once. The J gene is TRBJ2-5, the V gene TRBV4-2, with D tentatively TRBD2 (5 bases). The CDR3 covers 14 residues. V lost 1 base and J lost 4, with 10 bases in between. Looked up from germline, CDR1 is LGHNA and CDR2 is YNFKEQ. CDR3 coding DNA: TGTGCCAGCAGCCAAGGGGTTCGGGGAGAGACCCAGTACTTC. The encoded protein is CASSQGVRGETQYF.

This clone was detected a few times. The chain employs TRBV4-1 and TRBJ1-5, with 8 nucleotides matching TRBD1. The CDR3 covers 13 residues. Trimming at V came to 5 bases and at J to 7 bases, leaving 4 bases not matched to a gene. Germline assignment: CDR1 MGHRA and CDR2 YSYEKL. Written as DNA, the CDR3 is TGCGCCAGCAGCGGTCACAGGGGGCAGCCCCAGCATTTT. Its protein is CASSGHRGQPQHF.

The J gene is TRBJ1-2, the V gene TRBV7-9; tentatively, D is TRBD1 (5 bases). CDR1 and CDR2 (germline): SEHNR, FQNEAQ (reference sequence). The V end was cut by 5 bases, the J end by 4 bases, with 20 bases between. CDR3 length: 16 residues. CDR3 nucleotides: TGTGCCAGCAGCCAGAAGCCTTCGGGGGTGGGCTATGGCTACACCTTC. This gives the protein CASSQKPSGVGYGYTF.